One and the same sample provided the 20 T cell receptor beta chains below, sequenced in a study of T cell responses to AZD1222 COVID-19 vaccine. Sequencing used immunoSEQ multiplex PCR; TCRdb keeps in-frame clones, though not all of them. The sample consists of just over 150,000 clones, 90% of them appearing once. The specimen was peripheral blood, collected 28 days after the second AZD1222 dose. These receptors were obtained from an adult who received the AZD1222 COVID-19 vaccine.

The chain is built from TRBV11-1 and TRBJ2-1; TRBD2 matches at 10 bases. The V and J ends lost 5 bases and 8 bases, in that order; junction bases with no gene match: 12. The CDR3 has 16 residues. Germline-derived CDR1 and CDR2 are SGHAT and FQDESV (reference sequence). Here the CDR3 DNA reads TGTGCCAGCAGCCCGGGGGGACTAGCGAAATGGGATGAGCAGTTCTTC. Translated: CASSPGGLAKWDEQFF.

In this sample, this clone turned up once. At one of its ends the junction is not consistent with the germline gene, which may arise from a read error. The chain uses TRBV7-7 and TRBJ2-3, with TRBD2 matching over 9 bases. The CDR3 has 15 residues. Looked up from germline, CDR1 is SSHAT and CDR2 is FNYEAQ (reference sequence). The CDR3 DNA is TGTGCTAGCAGCCCCGGGACCGCGGGAGGGGATACGCAGTATTTT. Its protein is CASSPGTAGGDTQYF.

CDR3 residues: CASSLAGAGTYNEQFF. CDR3 nucleotides: TGTGCCAGCAGCTTGGCCGGGGCAGGTACCTACAATGAGCAGTTCTTC. The gene calls are TRBV5-4 and TRBJ2-1; D assignment may be TRBD1 or TRBD2 (5 bases each). This CDR3 spans 16 amino acids. Trimming left V 0 bases short and J 2 bases short, with 12 bases between. Germline CDR1 and CDR2: SGHNT and YYREEE (reference sequence).

This clone was found once. The chain joins TRBV2 to TRBJ2-7, with D unclear. The CDR3 is made up of 16 amino acids. Germline CDR1 and CDR2: SNHLY and FYNNEI. V lost 11 bases to trimming and J lost 1 base, with 24 bases between them. The DNA for the CDR3 is TGTGCCGAATGGGGAACTATCTTCGACGGGTCCTACGAGCAGTACTTC. Translating gives CAEWGTIFDGSYEQYF.

The chain links TRBV7-2 to TRBJ2-7, with a possible D match to TRBD2 (6 bases). CDR1 and CDR2 from the germline V gene are SGHTA and FQGNSA. The CDR3 contains 13 residues. The V gene lost 5 bases and the J gene lost 9 bases, with 17 bases spanning the gap. CDR3 in DNA: TGTGCCAGCAGCGCCGGGAGCCCTAACGGGCAGTACTTC. The encoded protein is CASSAGSPNGQYF.

V is TRBV6-5 and J is TRBJ2-2; 8 bases match TRBD2. In germline, CDR1 is MNHEY, CDR2 SVGAGI. The CDR3 totals 14 residues. J was trimmed by 3 bases and V by 8 bases; bases with no gene match: 5. The DNA for the CDR3 is TGTGCCAGCGCACCGGGACTAGACACCGGGGAGCTGTTTTTT. It translates to CASAPGLDTGELFF.

This rearrangement joins TRBV2 to TRBJ1-1; 7 bases are a match to TRBD1. Germline CDR1 and CDR2: SNHLY and FYNNEI. This CDR3 spans 17 amino acids. J was trimmed by 9 bases and V by 0 bases; bases with no gene match: 16. The DNA of the CDR3 is TGTGCCAGCAGTGAAGCGTCTCTCGGGGCAGGGGGTACCCAAGCTTTCTTT. Its translation is CASSEASLGAGGTQAFF.

CDR3 DNA sequence: TGTGCCAGCAGTCCCCTCGGGCCCGCCCAGAGGGTCGGCTACACCTTC. Translation: CASSPLGPAQRVGYTF. The chain joins TRBV28 to TRBJ1-2; D remains ambiguous. Trimming pared 5 bases from V and 8 bases from J, leaving 24 bases between. The CDR3 length is 16 residues. The V gene's germline CDR1 is MDHEN and CDR2 SYDVKM.

The chain couples TRBV10-3 to TRBJ1-1, with D hard to call. In germline, CDR1 is ENHRY, CDR2 SYGVKD. V gave up 2 bases and J gave up 4 bases, with 11 bases separating them. CDR3 length equals 14 residues. The CDR3 nucleotides read TGTGCCATCAGTGAGGAGGGAGGGAGCACTGAAGCTTTCTTT. The encoded protein is CAISEEGGSTEAFF.

The gene calls are TRBV19 and TRBJ2-1; TRBD2 matches 12 bases. The CDR3 runs to 14 residues. The ends lost 6 bases at V and 9 bases at J; junction bases unmatched: 6. Germline V gene sequence: CDR1 LNHDA, CDR2 SQIVND (reference sequence). The CDR3 region is CASSRTSGDREQFF. CDR3 DNA sequence: TGTGCCAGTAGCCGGACTAGCGGGGATCGTGAGCAGTTCTTC.

The chain has TRBV2 and TRBJ2-2; D unclear. The length of the CDR3 is 13 residues. The V end was cut by 8 bases, the J end by 4 bases, with 11 bases between. Germline values: CDR1 SNHLY, CDR2 FYNNEI. The chain's CDR3 is CASSIQITGELFF. In nucleotides, the CDR3 is TGTGCCAGCTCCATACAAATCACCGGGGAGCTGTTTTTT.

J is TRBJ1-3 and V is TRBV7-9, with D uncertain. The CDR3 length is 13 residues. CDR1 SEHNR and CDR2 FQNEAQ come from the germline V gene (reference sequence). With 6 bases removed from V and 4 bases from J, the gap between germline ends came to 10 bases. CDR3 bases: TGTGCCAGCAGTCCCTGGAGCGGAAACACCATATATTTT. The encoded protein is CASSPWSGNTIYF.

Remarks on this clone: The identical CDR3 is also encoded by other nucleotide sequences in the sample. The genes are TRBV4-1 and TRBJ1-2; 9 bases are a match to TRBD1. Germline V gene lookup returns CDR1 MGHRA and CDR2 YSYEKL. Unmatched junction bases numbered 4, after V lost 0 bases and J lost 2 bases. CDR3 length: 16 residues. The CDR3 sequence is CASSQDPGQGNYGYTF. CDR3 DNA: TGCGCCAGCAGCCAAGACCCCGGACAGGGGAACTATGGCTACACCTTC.

V usage is TRBV11-1 and J usage is TRBJ1-1; D gene unclear. CDR1 SGHAT and CDR2 FQDESV come from the germline V gene (reference sequence). This CDR3 has 11 amino acids. V was pared by 2 bases and J by 5 bases, with 3 bases between. DNA for the CDR3: TGTGCCAGCAGCTTATGGACTGAAGCTTTCTTT. Translation gives CASSLWTEAFF.

The chain recombines TRBV30 with TRBJ2-3; D unclear. The CDR3 totals 12 residues. V was shortened by 0 bases and J by 4 bases, with 5 bases between the two germline ends. Germline lookup yields CDR1 GTSNPN and CDR2 SVGIG (reference sequence). In DNA form, the CDR3 reads TGTGCCTGGAGTGTACTTTCAGATACGCAGTATTTT. Translated: CAWSVLSDTQYF.

The V gene is TRBV28, the J gene TRBJ2-1; 9 bases align to TRBD2. V was pared by 6 bases and J by 5 bases, with 11 bases of the junction left unmatched. The CDR3 is made up of 16 amino acids. Germline V gene data show CDR1 as MDHEN and CDR2 as SYDVKM. CDR3 residues: CASRSTWREGHNEQFF. The CDR3 DNA follows: TGTGCCAGCAGGTCGACTTGGCGGGAGGGCCACAATGAGCAGTTCTTC.

The rearrangement uses TRBV13 and TRBJ1-1; unclear D gene. From germline, CDR1 is PRHDT and CDR2 FYEKMQ (reference sequence). Trimming took off 2 bases at V and 0 bases at J, with 10 bases between the two ends. The CDR3 covers 15 residues. The CDR3 DNA sequence: TGTGCCAGCAGCTTAAGCGGCAGTTTGAACACTGAAGCTTTCTTT. Translating it yields CASSLSGSLNTEAFF.

The rearrangement joins TRBV19 to TRBJ1-6; no clear D gene. The ends were cut back, 5 bases at V and 10 bases at J, with 12 bases in the middle. Germline values: CDR1 LNHDA, CDR2 SQIVND (reference sequence). This CDR3 is built from 13 residues. The CDR3 here is CASSSRDRSPLHF. The DNA for the CDR3 is TGTGCCAGTAGTTCCCGGGATAGATCACCCCTCCACTTT.

V usage is TRBV18 and J usage is TRBJ1-4; D is ambiguous. From germline, CDR1 is KGHSH and CDR2 LQKENI. Trimming took off 5 bases at V and 5 bases at J, with 12 bases between the two ends. This CDR3 has 14 amino acids. This chain's CDR3 is CASSSFQANEKLFF. CDR3 sequence (DNA): TGTGCCAGCTCATCTTTTCAGGCAAATGAAAAACTGTTTTTT.

This chain joins TRBV27 and TRBJ2-7; D assignment may be TRBD1 or TRBD2 (7 bases each). Looked up from germline, CDR1 is MNHEY and CDR2 is SMNVEV (reference sequence). The CDR3 consists of 12 residues. The ends were cut back, 10 bases at V and 1 base at J, with 11 bases in the middle. CDR3 sequence reads: CATGGGSYEQYF. CDR3 sequence (DNA): TGTGCCACAGGGGGGGGGTCCTACGAGCAGTACTTC.